This TCR beta chain was identified during a study of regulatory T cells in long-lasting Graves disease. Libraries of TCR beta came from iRepertoire HTBI primers plus Arm-PCR of CDR3 regions. In the study's own analysis: Among the samples, approximately 60 TRBV and 14 to 15 TRBJ segments were identified. TCRdb independently ran MiXCR on the multiplex PCR reads; one entry per CDR3 protein. The V and J calls shown here were made by TCRdb, not taken from the authors' results. Of about 460,000 distinct CDR3 sequences listed, about 20% are singletons. This clonotype was seen repeatedly, ten times or more. Its specificity is unknown. Time point here: persistent/refractory GD, antithyroid drugs over 5 years with positive TRAb. The TCR library used RNA extracted from PBMCs. Xi'an, China, was home to the endocrinology department that provided patients. Study-wide findings and caveats: Among the persistent patients, 2,741 public clonotypes were shared, more than the approximately 970 shared among new patients.

This TCR came from a female donor with Graves disease. The material sequenced was peripheral blood mononuclear cells (PBMCs), taken when the disease was refractory, from a patient treated with antithyroid drugs.

DNA for the CDR3: TGTGCCAGCAGCTTGGGACTAGATCTAACCTACGAGCAGTACTTC. Amino acids: CASSLGLDLTYEQYF. The chain recombines TRBV5-4 with TRBJ2-7; D might be TRBD2 (6 bases). Per germline, CDR1 SGHNT and CDR2 YYREEE (reference sequence). The CDR3 covers 15 residues. Trimming took 0 bases from V and 2 from J, leaving 12 bases between them. The full variable domain, its missing parts supplied by reference TRBV5-4 and TRBJ2-7, is ETGVTQSPTHLIKTRGQQVTLRCSSQSGHNTVSWYQQALGQGPQFIFQYYREEENGRGNFPPRFSGLQFPNYSSELNVNALELDDSALYLCASSLGLDLTYEQYFGPGTRLTVT.